These 19 T cell receptor beta chains were all obtained from the same sample, sequenced in a study of beta chain features in type 1 diabetes. The whole isolated RNA underwent reverse transcription, so sequencing captured expressed TCRB transcripts. Repertoires were generated with immunoSEQ multiplex PCR, while TCRdb's copy carries only in-frame clones and drops some. The table includes 350,000 to 450,000 clones, about 16% detected once. Material for sequencing was naive CD4+ T cells from blood. These receptors all stem from a woman under 30 in good health.

This clone was picked up a small number of times. V and J are TRBV30 and TRBJ2-7, with TRBD2 matching over 9 bases. The CDR3 runs 15 residues. V dropped 7 bases and J dropped 4; count of bases not matched to a gene: 14. CDR1 is GTSNPN and CDR2 is SVGIG in the germline V gene (reference sequence). The CDR3 DNA is TGTGCCTACGACCAGCTAGCGGGACGACCATACGAGCAGTACTTC. As protein: CAYDQLAGRPYEQYF.

V and J are TRBV5-4 and TRBJ2-1; D is perhaps TRBD2 (7 bases). The ends were cut back, 3 bases at V and 5 bases at J, with 18 bases in the middle. From germline, CDR1 is SGHNT and CDR2 YYREEE (reference sequence). This CDR3 comprises 16 residues. DNA for the CDR3: TGTGCCAGCAGCTCGGCGGGGGCGGGGTTCAACAATGAGCAGTTCTTC. This translates into CASSSAGAGFNNEQFF.

This clone turned up a few times. This sequence joins TRBV6-5 and TRBJ1-2; D gene unclear. The CDR3 length is 13 residues. The germline gives CDR1 MNHEY, CDR2 SVGAGI. V was pared by 1 base and J by 4 bases, with 7 bases between. The chain's CDR3 is CASSYWQSYGYTF. The CDR3 DNA sequence: TGTGCCAGCAGTTACTGGCAGTCCTATGGCTACACCTTC.

This clone was seen more than once but under ten times. The rearrangement uses TRBV6-5 and TRBJ1-5; D ambiguous. V was cut by 5 bases and J by 3 bases, with 11 bases left in between. Germline V lookup: CDR1 MNHEY, CDR2 SVGAGI. This CDR3 has 14 residues. The CDR3 region is CASSLRRDNQPQHF. The CDR3 DNA follows: TGTGCCAGCAGTCTTAGGAGGGACAATCAGCCCCAGCATTTT.

Only a few counts were recorded for this clone. The genes are TRBV2 and TRBJ2-1, with 11 bases lining up with TRBD2. In germline, CDR1 is SNHLY, CDR2 FYNNEI. This CDR3 comprises 16 residues. V lost 7 bases to trimming and J lost 7 bases; unmatched junction nucleotides: 12. CDR3 sequence (DNA): TGTGCCAGCAAAGAGGTAGCGGGAGGGCCAGGAAATGAGCAGTTCTTC. It codes for CASKEVAGGPGNEQFF.

This clone appeared a few times. The chain uses TRBV28 and TRBJ2-3; no clear D. Trimming took 2 bases from V and 1 from J, leaving 7 bases between them. The CDR3 sequence is 14 residues long. Per the germline V gene, CDR1 is MDHEN and CDR2 is SYDVKM. CDR3 bases: TGTGCCAGCAGTTTAGGCCGGGGCACAGATACGCAGTATTTT. Translating it yields CASSLGRGTDTQYF.

V gene TRBV2 combines with J gene TRBJ2-5; 10 bases are shared with TRBD2. The V segment lost 5 bases and the J segment 7 bases; nucleotides outside the gene matches: 19. CDR1 and CDR2 from the germline V gene are SNHLY and FYNNEI. This CDR3 contains 18 residues. The CDR3 sequence: CASSPTPSPGLAMATQYF. The CDR3 region has the DNA TGTGCCAGCAGTCCTACGCCTAGCCCGGGACTAGCGATGGCGACCCAGTACTTC.

This clone was observed a handful of times. The V call is TRBV28, the J call TRBJ2-1; D may be TRBD1 (6 bases). The CDR3 is 12 amino acids. Germline V lookup: CDR1 MDHEN, CDR2 SYDVKM. Written as DNA, the CDR3 is TGTGCGACAGGCGGTTCCTACAATGAGCAGTTCTTC. This gives the protein CATGGSYNEQFF.

In nucleotides, the CDR3 is TGTGCCAGTAGTTCACGCCCCGGGTGGAGTAACTATGGCTACACCTTC. Encoded protein: CASSSRPGWSNYGYTF. The J gene is TRBJ1-2, the V gene TRBV19; no clear D. Germline values: CDR1 LNHDA, CDR2 SQIVND (reference sequence). The CDR3 extends over 16 amino acids. V was shortened by 5 bases and J by 1 base, with 17 bases between the two germline ends.

The chain couples TRBV5-6 to TRBJ1-2; D is uncertain. There are 11 residues in the CDR3. V lost 4 bases, J lost 5 bases, and 6 bases lay in between. Germline values: CDR1 SGHDT, CDR2 YYEEEE. The CDR3 sequence: CASSPGYGYTF. The CDR3 DNA follows: TGTGCCAGCAGCCCGGGGTATGGCTACACCTTC.

Only a few counts were recorded for this clone. The chain carries TRBV5-1 and TRBJ2-5; tentative D call: TRBD1 (6 bases). CDR1 and CDR2 from the germline V gene are SGHRS and YFSETQ. Between the trimmed V and J ends, which lost 5 bases and 3 bases, there was a span of 20 bases. The CDR3 sequence is 16 residues long. The CDR3 region is CASRPPTGIGKETQYF. DNA for the CDR3: TGCGCCAGCAGACCTCCTACAGGGATTGGTAAAGAGACCCAGTACTTC.

The chain uses TRBV9 and TRBJ1-1, with 11 nucleotides matching TRBD1. The CDR3 runs 16 residues. CDR1 and CDR2 (germline): SGDLS, YYNGEE. The V and J ends lost 0 bases and 6 bases, in that order; junction bases with no gene match: 7. CDR3 sequence (DNA): TGTGCCAGCAGCGTAGGTCCGGGACAGGGGGGAGCTGAAGCTTTCTTT. It encodes CASSVGPGQGGAEAFF. Full variable domain (missing parts from reference TRBV9 and TRBJ1-1): DSGVTQTPKHLITATGQRVTLRCSPRSGDLSVYWYQQSLDQGLQFLIQYYNGEERAKGNILERFSAQQFPDLHSELNLSSLELGDSALYFCASSVGPGQGGAEAFFGQGTRLTVV.

This clone was seen more than once but under ten times. The CDR3 DNA reads as TGCGCCAGCAGCCAGGGGACAAATAGCAATCAGCCCCAGCATTTT. Encoded protein: CASSQGTNSNQPQHF. The rearrangement links TRBV4-1 to TRBJ1-5; maybe TRBD1 (6 bases). The germline V and J ends were trimmed by 3 bases and 0 bases, with 9 bases remaining between them. The CDR3 runs to 15 residues. From germline, CDR1 is MGHRA and CDR2 YSYEKL.

This clone was observed a few times. V usage is TRBV11-1 and J usage is TRBJ2-2; TRBD2 aligns across 10 bases. The V gene's germline CDR1 is SGHAT and CDR2 FQDESV (reference sequence). CDR3 length: 15 amino acids. The trim removed 0 bases at V and 10 bases at J, leaving 5 bases unmatched. The chain's CDR3 is CASSLASGRAEELFF. CDR3 coding DNA: TGTGCCAGCAGCTTAGCCAGCGGGAGGGCCGAGGAGCTGTTTTTT.

There are a few counts of this clone. The chain has TRBV5-6 and TRBJ2-7; the match to TRBD2 covers 10 bases. In germline, CDR1 is SGHDT, CDR2 YYEEEE. After removal of 4 bases from V and 3 bases from J, the junction contained 7 bases not matched to a gene. The CDR3 sequence is 15 residues long. Here the CDR3 reads CASSRGSGGDYEQYF. CDR3 DNA sequence: TGTGCCAGCAGCCGTGGCAGCGGGGGGGACTACGAGCAGTACTTC.

The chain carries TRBV30 and TRBJ2-1; 7 nucleotides match TRBD1. Trimming took 5 bases from V and 5 from J; bases not matched to a gene: 0. This CDR3 region has 11 residues. Germline CDR1 GTSNPN, CDR2 SVGIG (reference sequence). CDR3 loop: CAWDRDNEQFF. The CDR3 bases are TGTGCCTGGGACAGGGACAATGAGCAGTTCTTC.

This chain joins TRBV18 and TRBJ2-7; 8 nucleotides agree with TRBD1. This CDR3 has 14 amino acids. The V gene end was trimmed by 3 bases and the J gene end by 7 bases; junction bases not matched to a gene: 8. The germline gives CDR1 KGHSH, CDR2 LQKENI. Written as DNA, the CDR3 is TGTGCCAGCTCACCGGGACAGGCACTTAAGGAGCAGTACTTC. Protein product: CASSPGQALKEQYF.

The rearrangement links TRBV9 to TRBJ2-5, with TRBD1 matching over 7 bases. The germline gives CDR1 SGDLS, CDR2 YYNGEE. The CDR3 length is 16 residues. V dropped 2 bases and J dropped 5; count of bases not matched to a gene: 12. The chain's CDR3 is CASSVRRDSGGETQYF. CDR3 bases: TGTGCCAGCAGCGTTCGAAGGGACAGTGGCGGGGAGACCCAGTACTTC.

This clone has just a few counts. The rearrangement uses TRBV10-1 and TRBJ2-5; TRBD2 might be the D (6 bases). The length of the CDR3 is 14 residues. V gave up 2 bases and J gave up 7 bases, with 14 bases separating them. Per germline, CDR1 WNHNN and CDR2 SYGVQD (reference sequence). The CDR3 DNA sequence: TGCGCCAGCAGTGAGCAAGCGGGTGCTCGGACCCAGTACTTC. It codes for CASSEQAGARTQYF.